These 14 T cell receptor beta chains share one sample of origin, sequenced in a study of T cell changes during pregnancy in multiple sclerosis. TCRdb's table, derived via immunoSEQ multiplex PCR, lists solely in-frame clones and lacks some. The profile covers approximately 50,000 clones, with approximately 90% appearing a single time and roughly 0.4% taken by the ten largest. Sample: CD4+ T cells from peripheral blood mononuclear cells, taken after pregnancy. The receptors originated from a female donor with multiple sclerosis, enrolled in a pregnancy study.

V gene TRBV7-8 combines with J gene TRBJ2-7; 8 nucleotides match TRBD1. Germline trimming cut 5 bases from V and 1 base from J; bases unmatched to any gene: 13. The length of the CDR3 is 17 residues. The V gene's germline CDR1 is SGHVS and CDR2 FQNEAQ. CDR3 sequence (DNA): TGTGCCAGCAGCACGAACGGACAGGGTTTGCGATCCTACGAGCAGTACTTC. It codes for CASSTNGQGLRSYEQYF.

V usage is TRBV18 and J usage is TRBJ2-2, with D unclear. The germline V gene has CDR1 KGHSH and CDR2 LQKENI. The V end lost 1 base, the J end lost 6 bases, and 6 bases lay between the germline ends. The CDR3 covers 13 residues. DNA of the CDR3: TGTGCCAGCTCACCACGGCTCCCCGGGGAGCTGTTTTTT. Amino acid sequence: CASSPRLPGELFF.

V usage is TRBV2 and J usage is TRBJ1-3; D unclear. The V end was cut by 5 bases, the J end by 4 bases, with 12 bases between. The CDR3 length is 14 residues. CDR1 is SNHLY, CDR2 FYNNEI, per germline. The CDR3 reads CASSRQRDGNTIYF. The CDR3 coding sequence is TGTGCCAGCAGTAGACAAAGAGACGGAAACACCATATATTTT.

This clone was picked up one time. The chain links TRBV6-1 to TRBJ1-2; weak D call: TRBD1 (5 bases). Germline-derived CDR1 and CDR2 are MNHNS and SASEGT. The CDR3 is 13 residues long. The V end lost 2 bases, the J end lost 4 bases, and 8 bases lay between the germline ends. DNA of the CDR3: TGTGCCAGCAGTGAACGAAGGGGCTATGGCTACACCTTC. Translation: CASSERRGYGYTF.

The CDR3 loop is CASSLAGLGDNEQFF. The CDR3 nucleotides read TGTGCCAGCAGCTTAGCGGGACTAGGCGACAATGAGCAGTTCTTC. The J gene is TRBJ2-1, the V gene TRBV11-1; TRBD2 matches at 8 bases. V lost 0 bases to trimming and J lost 5 bases; unmatched junction nucleotides: 3. This CDR3 contains 15 residues. CDR1 SGHAT and CDR2 FQDESV come from the germline V gene (reference sequence).

V usage is TRBV7-2 and J usage is TRBJ2-7, with 7 bases identical to TRBD2. Trimming removed 6 bases from V and 12 bases from J; junction bases left unmatched: 11. The length of the CDR3 is 12 residues. The germline gives CDR1 SGHTA, CDR2 FQGNSA. DNA for the CDR3: TGTGCCAGCAGTCTGAGGGCGGGAGACTGGTACTTC. Translation gives CASSLRAGDWYF.

The sample holds a few counts of this clone. V and J are TRBV6-1 and TRBJ1-5; the match to TRBD1 covers 11 bases. The CDR3 length is 15 residues. V lost 5 bases to trimming and J lost 5 bases; unmatched junction nucleotides: 5. Germline values: CDR1 MNHNS, CDR2 SASEGT. The CDR3 sequence: CASSWTGGEDQPQHF. DNA of the CDR3: TGTGCCAGCAGTTGGACAGGGGGCGAGGATCAGCCCCAGCATTTT.

This chain uses TRBV9 with TRBJ2-7, with 9 bases identical to TRBD2. The CDR3 loop spans 14 amino acids. Germline CDR1 reads SGDLS; CDR2 reads YYNGEE. J lost 7 bases, V lost 0 bases, and 5 bases had no gene match. The CDR3 region has the DNA TGTGCCAGCAGCGTAGGTAGCGGGAGTTGGGAGCAGTACTTC. It codes for CASSVGSGSWEQYF.

The V call is TRBV19, the J call TRBJ2-3; possibly TRBD1 for D (5 bases). Per germline, CDR1 LNHDA and CDR2 SQIVND (reference sequence). Trimming took off 6 bases at V and 3 bases at J, with 16 bases between the two ends. The CDR3 is made up of 15 amino acids. The CDR3 loop is CASRRGGRSTDTQYF. Written as DNA, the CDR3 is TGTGCCAGTAGAAGGGGTGGGCGTTCAACAGATACGCAGTATTTT.

The genes are TRBV18 and TRBJ2-5, with 8 bases aligning to TRBD1. In germline, CDR1 is KGHSH, CDR2 LQKENI. The CDR3 contains 16 residues. V lost 0 bases, J lost 6 bases, and 9 bases stayed unmatched. The CDR3 DNA follows: TGTGCCAGCTCACCACCGGGCACAGGGGGTAGGAAGACCCAGTACTTC. It translates to CASSPPGTGGRKTQYF.

This sequence joins TRBV18 and TRBJ1-3, with unresolved D. In germline, CDR1 is KGHSH, CDR2 LQKENI. This CDR3 is built from 12 residues. With 6 bases removed from V and 11 bases from J, the gap between germline ends came to 14 bases. The CDR3 DNA reads TGTGCCAGCTCCCGAGCTAGTGACGCCATATATTTT. Translating gives CASSRASDAIYF.

This clone came up once. The chain carries TRBV2 and TRBJ2-3; TRBD2 agrees at 10 bases. V lost 5 bases and J lost 0; bases outside the gene matches: 5. Germline values: CDR1 SNHLY, CDR2 FYNNEI. The CDR3 is 16 amino acids. The CDR3: CASSSGLADSTDTQYF. The CDR3 DNA reads as TGTGCCAGCAGTTCCGGACTAGCGGACAGCACAGATACGCAGTATTTT.

The chain uses TRBV5-1 and TRBJ1-4, with D uncertain. The ends were cut back, 5 bases at V and 5 bases at J, with 13 bases in the middle. The CDR3 is made up of 14 amino acids. Per germline, CDR1 SGHRS and CDR2 YFSETQ. CDR3: CASRRDYGNEKLFF. CDR3 nucleotides: TGCGCCAGCAGGCGGGATTACGGGAATGAAAAACTGTTTTTT.

The chain links TRBV5-1 to TRBJ1-1; 8 nucleotides agree with TRBD1. Germline V CDR1 and CDR2: SGHRS, YFSETQ. This CDR3 has 14 amino acids. With 1 base clipped from V and 8 bases from J, the junction kept 7 bases outside the gene matches. CDR3 DNA: TGCGCCAGCAGCTTGAGGCAGGGGGCAGGCGAAGCTTTCTTT. The encoded protein is CASSLRQGAGEAFF.